The 21 T cell receptor beta chains given below trace back to one sample, sequenced in a study of T cell responses to AZD1222 COVID-19 vaccine. Sequenced by immunoSEQ multiplex PCR; TCRdb stores in-frame clones only, minus some. The sample has about 160,000 clones; around 94% are singletons. The sequencing here drew on peripheral blood, taken on day 0 of AZD1222 vaccination. These receptor sequences come from an adult in good health.

The V gene is TRBV19, the J gene TRBJ1-5; D may be TRBD1 (5 bases). Looked up from germline, CDR1 is LNHDA and CDR2 is SQIVND (reference sequence). CDR3 length: 16 residues. With 5 bases removed from V and 2 bases from J, the gap between germline ends came to 16 bases. The CDR3 sequence: CASSAWQGGGNQPQHF. The CDR3 coding sequence is TGTGCCAGTAGTGCTTGGCAGGGCGGTGGCAATCAGCCCCAGCATTTT.

The genes are TRBV18 and TRBJ1-5; D is unresolved. CDR1 KGHSH and CDR2 LQKENI come from the germline V gene. The CDR3 is 13 residues long. V was clipped by 5 bases and J by 2 bases, with 7 bases between them. This CDR3 is CASSSMGNQPQHF. Here the CDR3 DNA reads TGTGCCAGCTCATCAATGGGCAATCAGCCCCAGCATTTT.

The V and J genes are TRBV5-4 and TRBJ2-2; no definite D call. CDR1 SGHNT and CDR2 YYREEE come from the germline V gene (reference sequence). The CDR3 covers 14 residues. Deletions cut 1 base from V and 1 base from J, with 5 bases between. The CDR3 DNA reads as TGTGCCAGCAGCTTGTCGGAGAACACCGGGGAGCTGTTTTTT. Protein product: CASSLSENTGELFF.

This chain links TRBV2 with TRBJ2-1; no reliable D call. The V gene's germline CDR1 is SNHLY and CDR2 FYNNEI. The CDR3 extends over 13 amino acids. V dropped 0 bases and J dropped 4 bases, with 4 bases sitting between them. The CDR3 loop reads CASSEAGYNEQFF. The CDR3 DNA follows: TGTGCCAGCAGTGAAGCGGGGTACAATGAGCAGTTCTTC.

The rearrangement links TRBV6-2 or TRBV6-3 to TRBJ2-3; D tentatively reads TRBD1 or TRBD2 (7 bases each). Germline V CDR1 and CDR2: MNHEY, SVGEGT. The CDR3 extends over 17 amino acids. V dropped 0 bases and J dropped 1 base, with 14 bases sitting between them. DNA of the CDR3: TGTGCCAGCAGTTACTCGAGCGGGACAGCCGGCACAGATACGCAGTATTTT. Protein sequence: CASSYSSGTAGTDTQYF.

The chain carries TRBV5-6 and TRBJ1-5, with TRBD1 identical over 10 bases. The CDR3 covers 14 residues. Germline CDR1 SGHDT, CDR2 YYEEEE. The J segment lost 4 bases and the V segment lost 4 bases, leaving 2 bases of the junction unmatched. DNA for the CDR3: TGTGCCAGCAGCAGGGGACAGGGGAATCAGCCCCAGCATTTT. Its translation is CASSRGQGNQPQHF.

The chain combines TRBV2 with TRBJ2-2; D is perhaps TRBD2 (6 bases). CDR1 and CDR2 (germline): SNHLY, FYNNEI. The CDR3 covers 15 residues. Between the trimmed V and J ends, which lost 2 bases and 6 bases, there was a span of 13 bases. CDR3 amino acids: CASSERRVRAGELFF. CDR3 coding DNA: TGTGCCAGCAGTGAAAGGAGGGTACGGGCCGGGGAGCTGTTTTTT.

This clone was seen once. The gene calls are TRBV25-1 and TRBJ1-2; 7 bases fit TRBD1. CDR1 is MGHDK and CDR2 is SYGVNS in the germline V gene. Germline trimming cut 0 bases from V and 8 bases from J; bases unmatched to any gene: 9. CDR3 length: 15 residues. The CDR3 reads CASSEYSGQFAGYTF. The DNA for the CDR3 is TGTGCCAGCAGTGAATATTCGGGACAGTTCGCGGGCTACACCTTC.

The chain links TRBV28 to TRBJ1-2, with D perhaps matching TRBD1 (5 bases). The CDR3 totals 14 residues. CDR1 and CDR2 (germline): MDHEN, SYDVKM. The V end was cut by 3 bases, the J end by 4 bases, with 12 bases between. CDR3 amino acids: CASSLGRGSYGYTF. DNA of the CDR3: TGTGCCAGCAGTTTGGGGAGGGGATCCTATGGCTACACCTTC.

The chain joins TRBV7-9 to TRBJ1-4; the D is unclear. Trimming took off 1 base at V and 5 bases at J, with 8 bases between the two ends. This CDR3 contains 14 residues. From germline, CDR1 is SEHNR and CDR2 FQNEAQ (reference sequence). The CDR3 DNA reads as TGTGCCAGCAGCTTAGGGGTGGGGAATGAAAAACTGTTTTTT. This encodes CASSLGVGNEKLFF.

V and J are TRBV7-8 and TRBJ2-3; D might be TRBD1 (6 bases). V lost 2 bases to trimming and J lost 2 bases, with 14 bases between them. Per germline, CDR1 SGHVS and CDR2 FQNEAQ. The CDR3 loop spans 16 amino acids. CDR3: CASSLKVGTTTDTQYF. The CDR3 nucleotides read TGTGCCAGCAGCTTAAAGGTTGGGACAACCACAGATACGCAGTATTTT.

The chain links TRBV23-1 to TRBJ1-4; D is unclear. TRBV23-1 is designated an ORF whose function remains uncertain. The CDR3 sequence is 18 residues long. V was shortened by 0 bases and J by 7 bases, with 21 bases between the two germline ends. CDR3 bases: TGCGCCAGCAGTCAATCGTTGCAGGAAGGAGGGAGAGGTGAAAAACTGTTTTTT. Translated, it gives CASSQSLQEGGRGEKLFF.

This chain connects TRBV7-2 to TRBJ1-5; D is uncertain. The V end was cut by 5 bases, the J end by 9 bases, with 11 bases between. The CDR3 has 12 residues. Looked up from germline, CDR1 is SGHTA and CDR2 is FQGNSA. This CDR3 reads CASSPFGGPQHF. The DNA for the CDR3 is TGTGCCAGCAGCCCGTTCGGTGGGCCCCAGCATTTT. Full variable domain (remainder filled in from reference TRBV7-2 and TRBJ1-5): GAGVSQSPSNKVTEKGKDVELRCDPISGHTALYWYRQSLGQGLEFLIYFQGNSAPDKSGLPSDRFSAERTGGSVSTLTIQRTQQEDSAVYLCASSPFGGPQHFGDGTRLSIL.

The CDR3 loop is CASSPQAAEANYGYTF. The CDR3 region has the DNA TGTGCCAGCTCACCACAGGCAGCAGAGGCTAACTATGGCTACACCTTC. V gene TRBV18 combines with J gene TRBJ1-2; D gene unclear. V lost 1 base and J 0 bases, leaving 12 bases between the germline ends. CDR1 KGHSH and CDR2 LQKENI come from the germline V gene. The CDR3 is 16 amino acids.

The gene calls are TRBV4-1 and TRBJ1-1, with 11 bases identical to TRBD1. CDR3 length equals 16 residues. Trimming at V came to 6 bases and at J to 0 bases, leaving 6 bases not matched to a gene. Germline V gene lookup returns CDR1 MGHRA and CDR2 YSYEKL. The CDR3, as DNA: TGCGCCAGCAGAAGTCCGGGACAGGGGGTGAACACTGAAGCTTTCTTT. It codes for CASRSPGQGVNTEAFF.

J is TRBJ2-2 and V is TRBV7-7, with D tentatively TRBD1 (6 bases). CDR1 is SSHAT and CDR2 is FNYEAQ in the germline V gene (reference sequence). This CDR3 region has 16 residues. V was cut by 5 bases and J by 0 bases, with 13 bases left in between. In DNA form, the CDR3 reads TGTGCCAGCAGCCCCGGGACATCCGCGAACACCGGGGAGCTGTTTTTT. It specifies CASSPGTSANTGELFF. Together with reference TRBV7-7 and TRBJ2-2, the CDR3 gives the full variable domain: GAGVSQSPRYKVTKRGQDVTLRCDPISSHATLYWYQQALGQGPEFLTYFNYEAQPDKSGLPSDRFSAERPEGSISTLTIQRTEQRDSAMYRCASSPGTSANTGELFFGEGSRLTVL.

The chain recombines TRBV7-3 with TRBJ2-3, with TRBD2 identical over 9 bases. Germline V gene lookup returns CDR1 SGHTA and CDR2 FQGTGA. Unmatched junction bases numbered 4, after V lost 2 bases and J lost 7 bases. The CDR3 length is 14 residues. The CDR3 coding sequence is TGTGCCAGCAGCTTATCAGCGGGAGGAAATACGCAGTATTTT. It translates to CASSLSAGGNTQYF.

The CDR3 here is CASSAPTGGGNSPLHF. Written as DNA, the CDR3 is TGTGCCAGCAGCGCACCGACAGGCGGCGGTAATTCACCCCTCCACTTT. The chain employs TRBV7-8 and TRBJ1-6, with D maybe TRBD1 (6 bases). Germline assignment: CDR1 SGHVS and CDR2 FQNEAQ. The CDR3 consists of 16 residues. With 5 bases removed from V and 6 bases from J, the gap between germline ends came to 17 bases.

This rearrangement joins TRBV19 to TRBJ1-1; D is perhaps TRBD1 (6 bases). The V end lost 5 bases, the J end lost 3 bases, and 13 bases lay between the germline ends. The CDR3 extends over 14 amino acids. Germline V gives CDR1 LNHDA, CDR2 SQIVND (reference sequence). The CDR3, as DNA: TGTGCCAGTAGTGTTGACGACAGGCACACTGAAGCTTTCTTT. Protein product: CASSVDDRHTEAFF.

Regarding this clone: One end of the junction varies from germline; a read error may be responsible. This chain connects TRBV11-2 to TRBJ2-4; the match to TRBD2 covers 13 bases. Germline CDR1 is SGHAT and CDR2 is FQNNGV. CDR3 length: 14 amino acids. The CDR3: CASSEGTSGDTEHF. CDR3 bases: TGTGCCAGCAGCGAAGGGACTAGCGGGGACACAGAGCACTTC.

This chain joins TRBV6-5 and TRBJ1-2; 7 bases are shared with TRBD1. Germline V gives CDR1 MNHEY, CDR2 SVGAGI. The CDR3 loop spans 14 amino acids. V lost 4 bases and J lost 8; bases outside the gene matches: 10. The CDR3 coding sequence is TGTGCCAGCAGTTTCCCGATACAGGGGCAGGGCTACACCTTC. Residues: CASSFPIQGQGYTF.